The 27 T cell receptor beta chains in this list originate from one sample, sequenced in a study of tumor-infiltrating lymphocytes in oesophageal squamous cell carcinoma (dated by TCRdb to the mid-2010s). TCRdb shows the sequencer as Illumina HiSeq 2000. The raw public reads went through TCRdb reprocessing: fastp at Q25, MiXCR clone calling, in-frame beta chains kept. Each CDR3 protein appears once, grouped with its most common genes and DNA. This sample lists some 10,000 distinct CDR3 sequences; roughly 60% were detected once. The ten most abundant clones make up about three fifths of the sample. The sample was blood. The receptors come from a female donor with esophageal squamous cell carcinoma.

The rearrangement uses TRBV7-2 and TRBJ2-5; 10 bases agree with TRBD2. CDR1 is SGHTA, CDR2 FQGNSA, per germline. CDR3 length: 17 amino acids. V was clipped by 0 bases and J by 2 bases; unmatched bases: 6. CDR3 residues: CASSLAWRLAGQETQYF. As DNA, the CDR3 is TGTGCCAGCAGCTTAGCGTGGAGACTAGCGGGTCAAGAGACCCAGTACTTC.

The rearrangement joins TRBV12-3 or TRBV12-4 to TRBJ2-7; D assignment may be TRBD1 or TRBD2 (6 bases each). Gene TRBJ2-5 matches the end of the DNA better, so the J call may be wrong. The CDR3 runs to 15 residues. CDR3 coding DNA: TGTGCCAGCAGACGAACCGGGGGCCCCCAAGAGACCCAGTACTTC. Translation gives CASRRTGGPQETQYF.

This clonotype is medium-sized. The gene calls are TRBV28 and TRBJ2-1; D is ambiguous. This CDR3 is 13 amino acids long. V lost 6 bases and J 4 bases, leaving 10 bases between the germline ends. Germline V gives CDR1 MDHEN, CDR2 SYDVKM. Written as DNA, the CDR3 is TGTGCCAGCAGCCCTTCCGTTTACAATGAGCAGTTCTTC. It specifies CASSPSVYNEQFF.

This clonotype is large. This rearrangement joins TRBV7-9 to TRBJ1-1; 10 bases are a match to TRBD1. The CDR3 is 16 amino acids. The germline gives CDR1 SEHNR, CDR2 FQNEAQ (reference sequence). After removal of 5 bases from V and 3 bases from J, the junction contained 9 bases not matched to a gene. In DNA form, the CDR3 reads TGTGCCAGCAGCCCCGGGACAGGGGAAAAGTACACTGAAGCTTTCTTT. Amino acids: CASSPGTGEKYTEAFF.

This clonotype turned up a few times. The genes are TRBV28 and TRBJ2-5; 8 positions match TRBD1. CDR3 length: 16 residues. V shed 0 bases, J shed 2 bases, and the junction held 5 bases outside the gene matches. Germline lookup yields CDR1 MDHEN and CDR2 SYDVKM. The CDR3 coding sequence is TGTGCCAGCAGTTTATGGGTCAGGGGGCGACAAGAGACCCAGTACTTC. This translates into CASSLWVRGRQETQYF.

This chain uses TRBV7-8 with TRBJ2-5; D remains unclear. The DNA end is a closer match to TRBJ2-1, so the J assignment may be wrong. CDR1 and CDR2 (germline): SGHVS, FQNEAQ. The CDR3 length is 16 residues. CDR3 bases: TGTGCCAGCAGCTTACTCCTCTCCGGTCCCTACAATGAGCAGTTCTTC. This translates into CASSLLLSGPYNEQFF.

In this sample, this clonotype turned up a few times. The rearrangement uses TRBV7-2 and TRBJ2-3, with 7 nucleotides matching TRBD1. V gave up 5 bases and J gave up 0 bases; unmatched junction bases: 2. The germline V gene encodes CDR1 SGHTA and CDR2 FQGNSA. The CDR3 length is 14 residues. CDR3 nucleotides: TGTGCCAGCAGCACGACAGGGAGCACAGATACGCAGTATTTT. The encoded protein is CASSTTGSTDTQYF.

The chain is built from TRBV20-1 and TRBJ2-7, with 7 bases lining up with TRBD2. The J call is uncertain, as TRBJ2-1 better fits the DNA end. CDR3 length: 14 residues. Germline lookup yields CDR1 DFQATT and CDR2 SNEGSKA (reference sequence). The CDR3 loop reads CSARAGDGYNEQFF. The CDR3 region has the DNA TGCAGTGCTAGGGCGGGAGACGGCTACAATGAGCAGTTCTTC.

This clonotype was counted ten times or more. The chain links TRBV11-2 to TRBJ1-1, with 7 bases fitting TRBD1. CDR1 and CDR2 (germline): SGHAT, FQNNGV. The CDR3 covers 15 residues. V lost 8 bases, J lost 5 bases, and 14 bases stayed unmatched. CDR3 DNA sequence: TGTGCCAGCGAGGCCCTCGGGACAGTGAGAACTGAAGCTTTCTTT. Its translation is CASEALGTVRTEAFF. The variable domain in full, completed from reference TRBV11-2 and TRBJ1-1, reads EAGVAQSPRYKIIEKRQSVAFWCNPISGHATLYWYQQILGQGPKLLIQFQNNGVVDDSQLPKDRFSAERLKGVDSTLKIQPAKLEDSAVYLCASEALGTVRTEAFFGQGTRLTVV.

This clonotype showed up just a few times. This sequence joins TRBV12-3 or TRBV12-4 and TRBJ2-1; 9 positions match TRBD2. V lost 1 base to trimming and J lost 3 bases; unmatched junction nucleotides: 1. CDR3 length: 15 residues. The CDR3 spells CASSLGTSDYNEQFF. The CDR3 bases are TGTGCCAGCAGTTTAGGGACTAGCGACTACAATGAGCAGTTCTTC.

This clonotype occurred many times. A much larger clone lies a single base off, so this may be a read error. J is TRBJ2-1 and V is TRBV7-2, with 8 bases matching TRBD1. The better agreement between TRBJ2-7 and the DNA end casts doubt on the J call. Germline V gene lookup returns CDR1 SGHTA and CDR2 FQGNSA. The CDR3 is 15 residues long. The CDR3 spells CASSLRTGKHNEQYF. For the CDR3, the DNA is TGTGCCAGCAGCTTAAGGACAGGGAAGCACAATGAGCAGTACTTC.

The chain recombines TRBV7-6 with TRBJ2-7, with D maybe TRBD1 (6 bases). The tail of the sequence fits TRBJ2-5 better, so the J call may be wrong. This CDR3 contains 14 residues. The germline V gene has CDR1 SGHVS and CDR2 FNYEAQ. The CDR3 region has the DNA TGTGCCAGCAGTGAAGGAAGGGGGTGGGAGACCCAGTACTTC. Protein: CASSEGRGWETQYF.

In its sample, this clonotype was seen a few times. J is TRBJ1-1 and V is TRBV12-3 or TRBV12-4; D call uncertain. This CDR3 comprises 13 residues. Trimming pared 4 bases from V and 0 bases from J, leaving 6 bases between. CDR3 DNA sequence: TGTGCCAGCAGTTCCGGGGTGAACACTGAAGCTTTCTTT. Translating gives CASSSGVNTEAFF.

A few counts support this clonotype. A read error may be the cause here, since a much bigger clone is one base away. J is TRBJ2-1 and V is TRBV19; 11 nucleotides match TRBD2. TRBJ2-7 explains the end of the DNA better; the J call may be wrong. The V gene's germline CDR1 is LNHDA and CDR2 SQIVND (reference sequence). This CDR3 has 16 amino acids. CDR3 in amino acids: CASSTEIAGGMNEQYF. The CDR3 nucleotides are TGTGCCAGTAGTACAGAAATAGCGGGAGGGATGAATGAGCAGTACTTC.

V gene TRBV15 combines with J gene TRBJ2-1; 7 bases line up with TRBD2. Matching the DNA end better, TRBJ2-5 makes the J call doubtful. The CDR3 consists of 15 residues. The germline V gene has CDR1 LNHNV and CDR2 YYDKDF (reference sequence). For the CDR3, the DNA is TGTGCCACCAGCAGAGATCGGGCGGGAGAAGAGACCCAGTACTTC. Protein product: CATSRDRAGEETQYF.

Note on this clonotype: Just one base apart from a much larger clone, this may be a read error. It is likely a read error, because the conserved phenylalanine at the end of the CDR3 is missing. Because the CDR3's place on the DNA is in doubt, the DNA is left out and the CDR3 is given as listed by TCRdb. This sequence joins TRBV11-2 and TRBJ2-5; whether TRBD1, the table's D call, matches the DNA was not checked. Germline lookup yields CDR1 SGHAT and CDR2 FQNNGV. The CDR3 is 17 residues long, counting both termini. CDR3 region: CASSSRSGAGAPLHFGI.

The chain joins TRBV6-1 to TRBJ1-2; D is perhaps TRBD1 (6 bases). CDR1 and CDR2 from the germline V gene are MNHNS and SASEGT. This CDR3 spans 13 amino acids. Trimming took off 6 bases at V and 2 bases at J, with 10 bases between the two ends. In DNA form, the CDR3 reads TGTGCCAGCAGGCGGACAGCGAACTATGGCTACACCTTC. It is translated as CASRRTANYGYTF.

The genes are TRBV7-6 and TRBJ2-3, with unresolved D. Germline values: CDR1 SGHVS, CDR2 FNYEAQ. This CDR3 comprises 14 residues. V lost 5 bases and J 2 bases, leaving 11 bases between the germline ends. The CDR3 reads CASSMRLSTDTQYF. In DNA, the CDR3 is TGTGCCAGCAGCATGAGGTTGTCCACAGATACGCAGTATTTT.

With regard to this clonotype: Possible read error: a much larger clone is one base away. The CDR3 nucleotides are TGCAGTGCTTACGATCCCGGACTAGCTCGTGGGTACGAGCAGTTCTTC. Translated: CSAYDPGLARGYEQFF. The V gene is TRBV20-1, the J gene TRBJ2-4; TRBD2 agrees at 8 bases. The better agreement between TRBJ2-1 and the DNA end casts doubt on the J call. Germline loops: CDR1 DFQATT, CDR2 SNEGSKA (reference sequence). The CDR3 consists of 16 residues.

J is TRBJ2-6 and V is TRBV12-3 or TRBV12-4; D unresolved. With 6 bases removed from V and 0 bases from J, the gap between germline ends came to 15 bases. CDR3 size: 17 residues. DNA for the CDR3: TGTGCCAGCAGGGTAGTGAAGATGAGCTCTGGGGCCAACGTCCTGACTTTC. Amino acid sequence: CASRVVKMSSGANVLTF.

The chain couples TRBV7-9 to TRBJ2-1; perhaps D is TRBD1 or TRBD2 (6 bases each). Germline-derived CDR1 and CDR2 are SEHNR and FQNEAQ (reference sequence). This CDR3 contains 15 residues. The ends were cut back, 11 bases at V and 4 bases at J, with 21 bases in the middle. The CDR3 DNA is TGTGCCTCCGGGGGCGGAGGGGCGTATTACAATGAGCAGTTCTTC. Amino acids: CASGGGGAYYNEQFF.

The chain has TRBV7-9 and TRBJ2-5, with D tentatively TRBD2 (7 bases). The CDR3 covers 15 residues. The V end was cut by 3 bases, the J end by 5 bases, with 16 bases between. Germline loops: CDR1 SEHNR, CDR2 FQNEAQ (reference sequence). The CDR3 DNA follows: TGTGCCAGCAGCTTGGTCAGAGGGGGAGGGGAGACCCAGTACTTC. This encodes CASSLVRGGGETQYF.

This clonotype showed up just a few times. A junction end diverges from the germline sequence, so it may reflect a read error. The chain employs TRBV7-9 and TRBJ1-1; possibly TRBD1 for D (6 bases). Per germline, CDR1 SEHNR and CDR2 FQNEAQ (reference sequence). This CDR3 spans 15 amino acids. The CDR3 region has the DNA TGTACCAGCAGCCTAAGTGGGGGGGGGGCACTTGAAGCTTTCTTT. It translates to CTSSLSGGGALEAFF.

The chain recombines TRBV7-2 with TRBJ2-1; possibly TRBD2 for D (5 bases). The germline CDR1 and CDR2 sequences are SGHTA and FQGNSA. V was trimmed by 1 base and J by 7 bases, leaving 11 bases between them. This CDR3 has 14 amino acids. CDR3 in DNA: TGTGCCAGCAGCTTAGAGTCCGGGAAGAATGAGCAGTTCTTC. Protein sequence: CASSLESGKNEQFF.

This clonotype rates as medium-sized (0.01 to 0.1%). The rearrangement uses TRBV6-1 and TRBJ1-2, with a tentative D call TRBD1 (5 bases). This CDR3 is 13 amino acids long. Trimming pared 8 bases from V and 6 bases from J, leaving 16 bases between. The V gene's germline CDR1 is MNHNS and CDR2 SASEGT. In DNA form, the CDR3 reads TGTGCCAGCGCTGGACTGTTGGGGGATGGCTACACCTTC. Its translation is CASAGLLGDGYTF.

The V call is TRBV7-2, the J call TRBJ2-2; TRBD2 matches at 10 bases. The CDR3 has 15 amino acids. Per germline, CDR1 SGHTA and CDR2 FQGNSA. V dropped 5 bases and J dropped 4; count of bases not matched to a gene: 4. Here the CDR3 reads CASSGRLAGTGELFF. The CDR3 region has the DNA TGTGCCAGCAGCGGCAGACTAGCGGGCACCGGGGAGCTGTTTTTT.

The chain couples TRBV7-4 to TRBJ2-6, with D unclear. TRBJ2-7 matches the DNA end more closely, so the J call is doubtful. Germline loops: CDR1 SGHVT, CDR2 SQSDAQ. This CDR3 spans 12 amino acids. The CDR3 region has the DNA TGTGCCAGCAGCTTAGCCGTTAGTGAGCAGTACTTC. Amino acid sequence: CASSLAVSEQYF.